This T cell receptor (beta chain) was observed in a study of cytomegalovirus exposure and HLA in healthy donors. Whole-study findings and limits: Later on, an analysis found that several of the most significant clusters appeared to be linked to common viral pathogens, which included parvovirus B19.

Of note for this clone: Its specificity is not known.

V shed 2 bases and J shed 3 bases, with 14 bases lying between them. This CDR3 has 15 amino acids. Germline V gene sequence: CDR1 SGHRS, CDR2 YFSETQ. Use of 60 Vbeta and 13 Jbeta primers characterized the PCR. Data came from immunoSEQ multiplex PCR; TCRdb stores just in-frame clones and leaves some out. The sample holds just over 20,000 clones. Sequencing used PBMCs. This chain joins TRBV5-1 and TRBJ1-2, with TRBD1 as a possible D gene (5 bases). The sequence derives from a man in his 60s in good health and CMV-seropositive. CDR3 protein: CASSLDSGTDYGYTF. In nucleotides, the CDR3 is TGCGCCAGCAGCTTAGACAGTGGCACGGACTATGGCTACACCTTC.